This passage covers 10 T cell receptor beta chains from one sample sequenced in a study of blood T cell repertoires in COVID-19. Measured with immunoSEQ multiplex PCR; TCRdb has only the in-frame clones, and not every one. This table holds about 260,000 clones, about 87% found once. The specimen sequenced was peripheral blood. Receptors originate from a woman between 35 and 50 years old who had recovered from COVID-19.

The V gene is TRBV18, the J gene TRBJ2-2; 7 bases match TRBD1. The J segment lost 0 bases and the V segment lost 3 bases, leaving 16 bases of the junction unmatched. CDR3 length: 20 residues. Germline-derived CDR1 and CDR2 are KGHSH and LQKENI. CDR3 DNA: TGTGCCAGCTCACCTATTGATCGACTCGGGACAGCCCCGAACACCGGGGAGCTGTTTTTT. Residues: CASSPIDRLGTAPNTGELFF.

The rearrangement joins TRBV18 to TRBJ2-7; 7 bases fit TRBD1. With V trimmed by 6 bases and J by 2 bases, 7 bases remained unmatched. The CDR3 has 14 amino acids. Germline loops: CDR1 KGHSH, CDR2 LQKENI. The chain's CDR3 is CASSQATGAYEQYF. CDR3 bases: TGTGCCAGCTCCCAGGCAACAGGGGCCTACGAGCAGTACTTC.

This chain uses TRBV29-1 with TRBJ2-3; 9 bases agree with TRBD2. Per germline, CDR1 SQVTM and CDR2 ANQGSEA. The CDR3 spans 13 residues. V trimming: 5 bases; J trimming: 5 bases; junction bases outside the gene matches: 5. The CDR3: CSVSSGVVDTQYF. The CDR3 nucleotides are TGCAGCGTTTCTAGCGGGGTGGTAGATACGCAGTATTTT.

The chain has TRBV4-3 and TRBJ2-7, with D possibly being TRBD2 (6 bases). This CDR3 has 15 amino acids. Trimming cost V 0 bases and J 1 base, with 10 bases left between them. From germline, CDR1 is LGHNA and CDR2 YSLEER. In DNA, the CDR3 is TGCGCCAGCAGCCAAGATACGGAGGGTTCCTACGAGCAGTACTTC. Translation gives CASSQDTEGSYEQYF.

V and J are TRBV7-2 and TRBJ1-5; no firm D call. Trimming removed 0 bases at V and 6 bases at J, with 6 bases between. Per the germline V gene, CDR1 is SGHTA and CDR2 is FQGNSA. This CDR3 has 13 amino acids. The CDR3 loop is CASSLAPGQPQHF. The CDR3 region has the DNA TGTGCCAGCAGCTTAGCCCCCGGTCAGCCCCAGCATTTT. Drawing the rest from reference TRBV7-2 and TRBJ1-5, the complete variable domain is GAGVSQSPSNKVTEKGKDVELRCDPISGHTALYWYRQSLGQGLEFLIYFQGNSAPDKSGLPSDRFSAERTGGSVSTLTIQRTQQEDSAVYLCASSLAPGQPQHFGDGTRLSIL.

The V call is TRBV18, the J call TRBJ2-7; unclear D gene. Germline CDR1 is KGHSH and CDR2 is LQKENI. The CDR3 has 15 residues. Trimming left V 2 bases short and J 6 bases short, with 17 bases between. DNA of the CDR3: TGTGCCAGCTCACCAGGGCTTTTGGGTCTGGGCGAGCAGTACTTC. This gives the protein CASSPGLLGLGEQYF.

The J gene is TRBJ2-1, the V gene TRBV6-2 or TRBV6-3; 9 nucleotides agree with TRBD2. The CDR3 is 14 residues long. From germline, CDR1 is MNHEY and CDR2 SVGEGT. J lost 10 bases, V lost 2 bases, and 6 bases had no gene match. CDR3 amino acids: CASSYGGGAREQFF. In nucleotides, the CDR3 is TGTGCCAGCAGTTACGGCGGGGGGGCGAGGGAGCAGTTCTTC.

J is TRBJ1-1 and V is TRBV5-8, with 7 nucleotides matching TRBD1. Germline lookup yields CDR1 SGHTS and CDR2 YDEGEE. The V gene end was trimmed by 2 bases and the J gene end by 3 bases; junction bases not matched to a gene: 10. CDR3 size: 16 residues. This chain's CDR3 is CASSFFPRGGYTEAFF. The CDR3 region has the DNA TGTGCCAGCAGCTTTTTTCCCCGAGGGGGCTACACTGAAGCTTTCTTT. The full variable domain, with the rest looked up from reference TRBV5-8 and TRBJ1-1, is EAGVTQSPTHLIKTRGQQATLRCSPISGHTSVYWYQQALGLGLQFLLWYDEGEERNRGNFPPRFSGRQFPNYSSELNVNALELEDSALYLCASSFFPRGGYTEAFFGQGTRLTVV.

The rearrangement links TRBV20-1 to TRBJ2-7; tentative D call: TRBD1 (6 bases). There are 11 residues in the CDR3. The V end was cut by 2 bases, the J end by 6 bases, with 8 bases between. CDR1 is DFQATT and CDR2 is SNEGSKA in the germline V gene (reference sequence). The CDR3: CSARSRGEQYF. DNA for the CDR3: TGCAGTGCTAGATCCAGGGGCGAGCAGTACTTC.

This sequence joins TRBV6-2 or TRBV6-3 and TRBJ2-7; weak D call: TRBD1 (6 bases). The CDR3 is 17 amino acids. Per germline, CDR1 MNHEY and CDR2 SVGEGT. V shed 0 bases and J shed 3 bases, with 18 bases lying between them. The CDR3 reads CASSYSKSAGALYEQYF. In DNA, the CDR3 is TGTGCCAGCAGTTACTCGAAGTCGGCAGGGGCCCTCTACGAGCAGTACTTC.